The 25 T cell receptor beta chains given below trace back to one sample, sequenced in a study of immune evolution from preneoplasia to lung adenocarcinoma. TCRdb keeps only in-frame clones here, not all; method: immunoSEQ multiplex PCR. Among some 9,000 clones, 80% to 90% were seen once, and the ten largest hold around 3.1%. Sequencing used FFPE lung adenocarcinoma in situ tissue. These receptors were collected from a person aged 70 to 85 with lung adenocarcinoma.

The chain couples TRBV2 to TRBJ2-3; the match to TRBD2 covers 9 bases. The CDR3 covers 16 residues. Per the germline V gene, CDR1 is SNHLY and CDR2 is FYNNEI. V was clipped by 6 bases and J by 5 bases; unmatched bases: 12. This chain's CDR3 is CASRKTSGARGDTQYF. CDR3 DNA: TGTGCCAGCAGGAAGACTAGCGGAGCGCGGGGAGATACGCAGTATTTT. The complete variable domain, with remaining parts taken from reference TRBV2 and TRBJ2-3, reads EPEVTQTPSHQVTQMGQEVILRCVPISNHLYFYWYRQILGQKVEFLVSFYNNEISEKSEIFDDQFSVERPDGSNFTLKIRSTKLEDSAMYFCASRKTSGARGDTQYFGPGTRLTVL.

V gene TRBV7-8 combines with J gene TRBJ2-5, with TRBD2 identical over 8 bases. This CDR3 is 15 amino acids long. CDR1 and CDR2 (germline): SGHVS, FQNEAQ. V lost 2 bases, J lost 4 bases, and 6 bases stayed unmatched. The CDR3 protein is CASSLLPGLVETQYF. CDR3 bases: TGTGCCAGCAGCTTATTGCCGGGACTAGTAGAGACCCAGTACTTC.

The chain has TRBV14 and TRBJ2-3; tentatively, D is TRBD2 (5 bases). The ends were cut back, 2 bases at V and 10 bases at J, with 13 bases in the middle. CDR3 size: 13 residues. Germline lookup yields CDR1 SGHDN and CDR2 FVKESK. The CDR3 reads CASSQTSRTPQYF. CDR3 DNA: TGTGCCAGCAGCCAAACATCCCGGACTCCGCAGTATTTT.

The chain links TRBV2 to TRBJ2-7; tentatively, D is TRBD2 (6 bases). This CDR3 region has 15 residues. Germline V CDR1 and CDR2: SNHLY, FYNNEI. The germline V and J ends were trimmed by 0 bases and 5 bases, with 14 bases remaining between them. The CDR3 reads CASSEAGLASNEQYF. The CDR3 DNA sequence: TGTGCCAGCAGTGAAGCTGGTCTAGCGTCCAACGAGCAGTACTTC.

The chain joins TRBV7-6 to TRBJ2-1; 8 bases align to TRBD1. V shed 1 base and J 15 bases; nucleotides not matched to a gene: 8. This CDR3 contains 13 residues. The germline V gene has CDR1 SGHVS and CDR2 FNYEAQ. The CDR3 reads CASSLDLRTGRFF. The CDR3 coding sequence is TGTGCCAGCAGCTTAGATCTTAGGACAGGGCGGTTCTTC.

V usage is TRBV6-4 and J usage is TRBJ1-2, with D possibly TRBD1 on 6 matching bases. Germline V CDR1 and CDR2: MRHNA, SNTAGT. The CDR3 extends over 14 amino acids. V was pared by 3 bases and J by 4 bases, with 12 bases between. For the CDR3, the DNA is TGTGCCAGCAGTGATACAGGGTTGAGCTATGGCTACACCTTC. Translated: CASSDTGLSYGYTF.

This clone was seen only a few times. V is TRBV5-1 and J is TRBJ2-1, with D uncertain. The V gene lost 1 base and the J gene lost 0 bases, with 11 bases spanning the gap. In germline, CDR1 is SGHRS, CDR2 YFSETQ. The CDR3 is 16 residues long. The CDR3 region has the DNA TGCGCCAGCAGCTTGATTAGTCTTAGCTCCTACAATGAGCAGTTCTTC. Its protein product is CASSLISLSSYNEQFF. Supplemented by reference TRBV5-1 and TRBJ2-1, the full variable domain reads KAGVTQTPRYLIKTRGQQVTLSCSPISGHRSVSWYQQTPGQGLQFLFEYFSETQRNKGNFPGRFSGRQFSNSRSEMNVSTLELGDSALYLCASSLISLSSYNEQFFGPGTRLTVL.

V and J are TRBV7-2 and TRBJ2-3, with a possible D match to TRBD2 (5 bases). V shed 2 bases and J shed 7 bases, with 13 bases lying between them. In germline, CDR1 is SGHTA, CDR2 FQGNSA. This CDR3 contains 14 residues. The CDR3 DNA reads as TGTGCCAGCAGCTTAACCGGGATCGGAAATACGCAGTATTTT. It translates to CASSLTGIGNTQYF.

The rearrangement links TRBV27 to TRBJ1-2; 8 positions agree with TRBD1. From germline, CDR1 is MNHEY and CDR2 SMNVEV (reference sequence). CDR3 length: 13 amino acids. J gave up 3 bases and V 6 bases, and 3 bases lay outside the gene matches. CDR3 region: CASSGQGHYGYTF. Written as DNA, the CDR3 is TGTGCCAGCAGCGGACAGGGCCACTATGGCTACACCTTC.

The chain links TRBV7-2 to TRBJ1-2; 9 nucleotides match TRBD1. The CDR3 is 14 amino acids. Germline lookup yields CDR1 SGHTA and CDR2 FQGNSA. The junction had 3 bases not matched to a gene; V was cut back by 0 bases and J by 7 bases. The CDR3 DNA reads TGTGCCAGCAGCTTAGCCGGACAGGGGACTGGCTACACCTTC. Amino acid sequence: CASSLAGQGTGYTF. Based on the CDR3 plus reference TRBV7-2 and TRBJ1-2, the full variable domain is GAGVSQSPSNKVTEKGKDVELRCDPISGHTALYWYRQSLGQGLEFLIYFQGNSAPDKSGLPSDRFSAERTGGSVSTLTIQRTQQEDSAVYLCASSLAGQGTGYTFGSGTRLTVV.

V gene TRBV12-5 combines with J gene TRBJ2-7, with 9 nucleotides matching TRBD1. The CDR3 has 15 amino acids. Unmatched junction bases numbered 13, after V lost 6 bases and J lost 7 bases. Germline V CDR1 and CDR2: LGHNT, FRNRAP. The CDR3 region has the DNA TGTGCTAGTGGCACACAGGGGGCACGGGAGCGGGAGCAGTACTTC. Translation: CASGTQGAREREQYF. The complete variable domain, with remaining parts taken from reference TRBV12-5 and TRBJ2-7, reads DARVTQTPRHKVTEMGQEVTMRCQPILGHNTVFWYRQTMMQGLELLAYFRNRAPLDDSGMPKDRFSAEMPDATLATLKIQPSEPRDSAVYFCASGTQGAREREQYFGPGTRLTVT.

The chain is built from TRBV11-3 and TRBJ2-1; 8 bases map to TRBD1. J gave up 2 bases and V 6 bases, and 9 bases lay outside the gene matches. Germline CDR1 SGHNT, CDR2 YENEEA. The CDR3 covers 16 residues. CDR3 nucleotide sequence: TGTGCCAGCAGTTCAACAGGGGGAAGAGCCTACAATGAGCAGTTCTTC. It codes for CASSSTGGRAYNEQFF. Full variable domain (rest looked up from reference TRBV11-3 and TRBJ2-1): EAGVVQSPRYKIIEKKQPVAFWCNPISGHNTLYWYLQNLGQGPELLIRYENEEAVDDSQLPKDRFSAERLKGVDSTLKIQPAELGDSAVYLCASSSTGGRAYNEQFFGPGTRLTVL.

The rearrangement joins TRBV5-1 to TRBJ2-2, with 9 bases matching TRBD1. Trimming at V came to 0 bases and at J to 7 bases, leaving 4 bases not matched to a gene. In germline, CDR1 is SGHRS, CDR2 YFSETQ. CDR3 length: 15 amino acids. The CDR3 sequence: CASSLDRGQGGELFF. The CDR3 DNA reads TGCGCCAGCAGCTTGGACAGGGGGCAAGGCGGGGAGCTGTTTTTT.

This clone showed up just a few times. This rearrangement joins TRBV27 to TRBJ1-5; D may be TRBD1 (5 bases). V was pared by 6 bases and J by 6 bases, with 18 bases between. The CDR3 is 15 amino acids. The germline gives CDR1 MNHEY, CDR2 SMNVEV (reference sequence). This CDR3 is CASRQTGARGQPQHF. In DNA, the CDR3 is TGTGCCAGCAGGCAAACAGGTGCACGGGGTCAGCCCCAGCATTTT.

The V and J genes are TRBV28 and TRBJ1-2; 11 bases are shared with TRBD1. Germline-derived CDR1 and CDR2 are MDHEN and SYDVKM. This CDR3 has 15 residues. The V and J ends lost 4 bases and 8 bases, in that order; junction bases with no gene match: 9. Written as DNA, the CDR3 is TGTGCCAGCAGTTCCGCCGGGACAGGGGGGGGAGGCTACACCTTC. Amino acids: CASSSAGTGGGGYTF.

The chain recombines TRBV11-3 with TRBJ1-4, with a possible D match to TRBD1 (5 bases). Germline lookup yields CDR1 SGHNT and CDR2 YENEEA. The CDR3 loop spans 15 amino acids. V was shortened by 5 bases and J by 5 bases, with 15 bases between the two germline ends. CDR3 nucleotides: TGTGCCAGCAGCGCAGGGACTCAGAGCAATGAAAAACTGTTTTTT. Protein product: CASSAGTQSNEKLFF. Drawing the rest from reference TRBV11-3 and TRBJ1-4, the complete variable domain is EAGVVQSPRYKIIEKKQPVAFWCNPISGHNTLYWYLQNLGQGPELLIRYENEEAVDDSQLPKDRFSAERLKGVDSTLKIQPAELGDSAVYLCASSAGTQSNEKLFFGSGTQLSVL.

The genes are TRBV10-1 and TRBJ2-1, with 9 bases aligning to TRBD2. V trimming: 6 bases; J trimming: 2 bases; junction bases outside the gene matches: 8. Germline V gene lookup returns CDR1 WNHNN and CDR2 SYGVQD (reference sequence). There are 16 residues in the CDR3. The CDR3 coding sequence is TGCGCCAGCAGCGATACTAGCGGGCGTGCCTACAATGAGCAGTTCTTC. Amino acids: CASSDTSGRAYNEQFF.

The chain couples TRBV28 to TRBJ1-4; D ambiguous. The V gene lost 5 bases and the J gene lost 8 bases, with 12 bases spanning the gap. In germline, CDR1 is MDHEN, CDR2 SYDVKM. The CDR3 loop spans 13 amino acids. The CDR3 nucleotides read TGTGCCAGCAGTGTCACTATACAGGAAAAACTGTTTTTT. It encodes CASSVTIQEKLFF.

The genes are TRBV10-2 and TRBJ2-2; D perhaps matches TRBD1 (6 bases). Germline lookup yields CDR1 WSHSY and CDR2 SAAADI. The V gene lost 7 bases and the J gene lost 6 bases, with 12 bases spanning the gap. This CDR3 is built from 13 residues. CDR3 amino acids: CASTPGVSGELFF. DNA of the CDR3: TGCGCCAGCACCCCAGGGGTCTCCGGGGAGCTGTTTTTT.

The chain combines TRBV19 with TRBJ2-2, with 7 bases fitting TRBD1. After removal of 4 bases from V and 1 base from J, the junction contained 6 bases not matched to a gene. Germline CDR1 LNHDA, CDR2 SQIVND (reference sequence). This CDR3 has 16 residues. In DNA, the CDR3 is TGTGCCAGTAGTAAGGGACAGTCGGGGAACACCGGGGAGCTGTTTTTT. Amino acid sequence: CASSKGQSGNTGELFF.

The J gene is TRBJ2-2, the V gene TRBV30; no clear D. Trimming took 3 bases from V and 7 from J, leaving 6 bases between them. The CDR3 is 11 amino acids. Germline CDR1 GTSNPN, CDR2 SVGIG (reference sequence). The CDR3 protein is CAWSQNGELFF. In DNA form, the CDR3 reads TGTGCCTGGAGCCAGAACGGGGAGCTGTTTTTT.

The chain uses TRBV6-1 and TRBJ1-1; 8 positions agree with TRBD1. V shed 10 bases and J 0 bases; nucleotides not matched to a gene: 7. CDR1 and CDR2 (germline): MNHNS, SASEGT. This CDR3 has 14 residues. In DNA form, the CDR3 reads TGTGCCACCGGACAGGGAAAGTTGAACACTGAAGCTTTCTTT. Protein product: CATGQGKLNTEAFF.

The table lists this clone with a few counts. The rearrangement joins TRBV6-1 to TRBJ1-1; D is unclear. The germline CDR1 and CDR2 sequences are MNHNS and SASEGT. The CDR3 spans 10 residues. The V end was cut by 3 bases, the J end by 10 bases, with 6 bases between. Here the CDR3 reads CASSDLGAFF. CDR3 coding DNA: TGTGCCAGCAGTGATCTAGGAGCTTTCTTT.

This chain joins TRBV29-1 and TRBJ1-4; TRBD1 matches 12 bases. This CDR3 is built from 17 residues. The ends lost 6 bases at V and 2 bases at J; junction bases unmatched: 10. Germline loops: CDR1 SQVTM, CDR2 ANQGSEA. The DNA for the CDR3 is TGCAGCGTACGTCCCGGGACAGGGGGCGAGACTAATGAAAAACTGTTTTTT. Amino acids: CSVRPGTGGETNEKLFF.

The CDR3 DNA reads TGTGCCAGCAGCTTGGAAAAGGGGACGCCCAGATATTCACCCCTCCACTTT. Its translation is CASSLEKGTPRYSPLHF. The chain links TRBV5-6 to TRBJ1-6; TRBD1 is a possible D gene (5 bases). CDR1 is SGHDT, CDR2 YYEEEE, per germline. V lost 0 bases and J 8 bases, leaving 18 bases between the germline ends. The CDR3 loop spans 17 amino acids.